One and the same sample provided the 14 T cell receptor beta chains below, sequenced in a study of T cells in tuberculosis. Measured with immunoSEQ multiplex PCR; TCRdb has only the in-frame clones, and not every one. The profile shows around 35,000 clones, around 93% of them singletons. The sequencing input was PBMCs. The receptors come from a donor aged 5 to 30 with latent tuberculosis or without tuberculosis infection. Some clones in this sample may be carry-over from other donors' samples.

The chain couples TRBV9 to TRBJ1-1; D call uncertain. Trimming took off 7 bases at V and 3 bases at J, with 13 bases between the two ends. The germline gives CDR1 SGDLS, CDR2 YYNGEE. The CDR3 extends over 13 amino acids. This CDR3 reads CASSGGPDTEAFF. The CDR3 bases are TGTGCCAGCTCCGGTGGGCCAGACACTGAAGCTTTCTTT.

The genes are TRBV19 and TRBJ1-2; TRBD1 is a possible D gene (6 bases). The CDR3 has 17 residues. Germline-derived CDR1 and CDR2 are LNHDA and SQIVND (reference sequence). The V end lost 0 bases, the J end lost 5 bases, and 19 bases lay between the germline ends. CDR3 protein: CASSIEGLPGQSYGYTF. CDR3 nucleotides: TGTGCCAGTAGTATAGAAGGTCTACCGGGACAAAGTTATGGCTACACCTTC.

The V call is TRBV30, the J call TRBJ2-3; D is undetermined. The germline V gene has CDR1 GTSNPN and CDR2 SVGIG (reference sequence). V lost 6 bases and J lost 5, with 9 bases in between. The CDR3 has 11 residues. The CDR3 sequence is CACSNLDTQYF. CDR3 in DNA: TGTGCCTGTTCAAACTTAGATACGCAGTATTTT. The whole variable domain, filled in from reference TRBV30 and TRBJ2-3, reads SQTIHQWPATLVQPVGSPLSLECTVEGTSNPNLYWYRQAAGRGLQLLFYSVGIGQISSEVPQNLSASRPQDRQFILSSKKLLLSDSGFYLCACSNLDTQYFGPGTRLTVL.

J is TRBJ2-2 and V is TRBV18; tentatively, D is TRBD1 (6 bases). V was shortened by 5 bases and J by 6 bases, with 16 bases between the two germline ends. The CDR3 is made up of 15 amino acids. Germline values: CDR1 KGHSH, CDR2 LQKENI. CDR3: CASSENRAEAGELFF. The CDR3 DNA follows: TGTGCCAGCTCAGAAAACAGGGCGGAAGCCGGGGAGCTGTTTTTT.

The chain recombines TRBV4-3 with TRBJ1-1; D is perhaps TRBD1 (5 bases). V was shortened by 2 bases and J by 3 bases, with 16 bases between the two germline ends. The CDR3 runs 16 residues. CDR1 and CDR2 from the germline V gene are LGHNA and YSLEER. This CDR3 is CASSQRRDGGYTEAFF. CDR3 coding DNA: TGCGCCAGCAGCCAAAGGAGGGACGGGGGTTACACTGAAGCTTTCTTT.

This clone is deemed medium-sized (0.01 to 0.1%). The chain links TRBV4-3 to TRBJ1-1; tentative D call: TRBD1 (5 bases). The germline V and J ends were trimmed by 3 bases and 5 bases, with 10 bases remaining between them. CDR3 length: 13 residues. CDR1 is LGHNA and CDR2 is YSLEER in the germline V gene. The CDR3 here is CASSQLGGTEAFF. CDR3 coding DNA: TGCGCCAGCAGCCAGTTGGGGGGGACTGAAGCTTTCTTT.

The J gene is TRBJ2-1, the V gene TRBV6-1; 9 bases are a match to TRBD1. The CDR3 is 17 residues long. J gave up 4 bases and V 4 bases, and 11 bases lay outside the gene matches. Germline V gene sequence: CDR1 MNHNS, CDR2 SASEGT. The CDR3 DNA reads as TGTGCCAGCAGTGCACAGGGGGCGCCCCTGTCGTACAATGAGCAGTTCTTC. As protein: CASSAQGAPLSYNEQFF.

The rearrangement uses TRBV4-3 and TRBJ1-6; no reliable D call. Trimming cost V 0 bases and J 8 bases, with 11 bases left between them. Looked up from germline, CDR1 is LGHNA and CDR2 is YSLEER. This CDR3 is 15 amino acids long. The CDR3 loop is CASSQESTGYSPLHF. As DNA, the CDR3 is TGCGCCAGCAGCCAAGAATCTACGGGTTATTCACCCCTCCACTTT.

V and J are TRBV4-3 and TRBJ1-1, with no clear D. Per germline, CDR1 LGHNA and CDR2 YSLEER. The ends were cut back, 0 bases at V and 1 base at J, with 9 bases in the middle. This CDR3 spans 15 amino acids. CDR3 DNA: TGCGCCAGCAGCCAAGATTTGTTCAGGAACACTGAAGCTTTCTTT. It codes for CASSQDLFRNTEAFF.

The chain employs TRBV6-5 and TRBJ1-1, with a possible D match to TRBD1 (6 bases). Germline CDR1 is MNHEY and CDR2 is SVGAGI. Trimming removed 0 bases from V and 8 bases from J, with 10 bases in between. This CDR3 contains 13 residues. The CDR3 loop reads CASSYSRDREAFF. The CDR3 nucleotides are TGTGCCAGCAGTTACTCGAGAGACAGGGAAGCTTTCTTT.

The genes are TRBV7-6 and TRBJ2-7; D gene uncertain. V lost 3 bases and J 3 bases, leaving 6 bases between the germline ends. This CDR3 region has 12 residues. CDR1 and CDR2 from the germline V gene are SGHVS and FNYEAQ. CDR3 sequence: CASSFTDYEQYV. As DNA, the CDR3 is TGTGCCAGCAGCTTTACGGACTACGAGCAGTACGTC.

The chain employs TRBV7-2 and TRBJ2-1, with 8 nucleotides matching TRBD1. Germline CDR1 SGHTA, CDR2 FQGNSA. After removal of 4 bases from V and 7 bases from J, the junction contained 3 bases not matched to a gene. The CDR3 runs to 13 residues. CDR3 bases: TGTGCCAGCAGCTCCGGACAGGGAAATGAGCAGTTCTTC. This gives the protein CASSSGQGNEQFF.

The chain is built from TRBV6-6 and TRBJ1-5; no definite D call. Germline CDR1 reads MNHNY; CDR2 reads SVGAGI (reference sequence). CDR3 length: 15 residues. V was pared by 0 bases and J by 0 bases, with 6 bases between. Here the CDR3 DNA reads TGTGCCAGCAGTTACTCTCTATATAGCAATCAGCCCCAGCATTTT. This translates into CASSYSLYSNQPQHF.

V gene TRBV29-1 combines with J gene TRBJ2-3; 7 positions agree with TRBD1. Germline CDR1 and CDR2: SQVTM and ANQGSEA. V lost 5 bases, J lost 8 bases, and 10 bases stayed unmatched. There are 13 residues in the CDR3. The CDR3 here is CSVHGVGGGTQYF. For the CDR3, the DNA is TGCAGCGTTCATGGGGTAGGGGGCGGTACGCAGTATTTT.